One and the same sample provided the 13 T cell receptor beta chains below, sequenced in a study of cytotoxic CD8 clonotypes in ibrutinib-treated CLL. Sequencing was performed with immunoSEQ multiplex PCR; in TCRdb, only in-frame clones are kept and a portion is missing. The repertoire holds some 150,000 clones, about 80% seen once, with around a quarter in the top ten. The material sequenced was PBMCs, taken after 12 months of ibrutinib treatment. These receptors all come from a human donor with chronic lymphocytic leukemia.

The chain combines TRBV30 with TRBJ1-2, with D possibly being TRBD1 (6 bases). Germline CDR1 is GTSNPN and CDR2 is SVGIG (reference sequence). The CDR3 is 13 residues long. V was shortened by 6 bases and J by 0 bases, with 11 bases between the two germline ends. The CDR3 is CACWTDANYGYTF. In DNA, the CDR3 is TGTGCCTGCTGGACAGACGCTAACTATGGCTACACCTTC.

The J gene is TRBJ2-3, the V gene TRBV25-1; TRBD2 matches at 9 bases. Germline CDR1 reads MGHDK; CDR2 reads SYGVNS. This CDR3 is 15 amino acids long. Germline trimming cut 2 bases from V and 3 bases from J; bases unmatched to any gene: 3. For the CDR3, the DNA is TGTGCCAGCAGTGAACCGGGACTAGCTACAGATACGCAGTATTTT. It yields the protein CASSEPGLATDTQYF.

J is TRBJ2-7 and V is TRBV11-1, with D hard to call. The CDR3 is 15 residues long. V shed 2 bases and J shed 6 bases, with 17 bases lying between them. CDR1 is SGHAT, CDR2 FQDESV, per germline (reference sequence). The CDR3 DNA reads TGTGCCAGCAGCTTATATTCTCTGGGATCCCCCGAGCAGTACTTC. It is translated as CASSLYSLGSPEQYF.

V is TRBV5-6 and J is TRBJ2-7; TRBD1 might be the D (5 bases). The V end was cut by 4 bases, the J end by 3 bases, with 14 bases between. This CDR3 contains 14 residues. Germline loops: CDR1 SGHDT, CDR2 YYEEEE. CDR3 in DNA: TGTGCCAGCAGCGGCGCAGGGCTCATCTACGAGCAGTACTTC. This encodes CASSGAGLIYEQYF. Supplemented by reference TRBV5-6 and TRBJ2-7, the full variable domain reads DAGVTQSPTHLIKTRGQQVTLRCSPKSGHDTVSWYQQALGQGPQFIFQYYEEEERQRGNFPDRFSGHQFPNYSSELNVNALLLGDSALYLCASSGAGLIYEQYFGPGTRLTVT.

This clone showed up just a few times. V gene TRBV27 combines with J gene TRBJ1-1; no clear D gene. Germline CDR1 is MNHEY and CDR2 is SMNVEV (reference sequence). Trimming left V 0 bases short and J 4 bases short, with 9 bases between. The CDR3 runs 14 residues. CDR3 amino acids: CASSLSSRATEAFF. The CDR3 DNA follows: TGTGCCAGCAGTTTATCGAGTAGGGCCACTGAAGCTTTCTTT.

The rearrangement links TRBV29-1 to TRBJ2-6; D gene ambiguous. Germline V gives CDR1 SQVTM, CDR2 ANQGSEA. This CDR3 is 13 amino acids long. V dropped 4 bases and J dropped 1 base, with 5 bases sitting between them. DNA for the CDR3: TGCAGCGTTGGCTTTTCTGGGGCCAACGTCCTGACTTTC. Translation: CSVGFSGANVLTF.

V gene TRBV4-2 combines with J gene TRBJ2-1; 10 bases are a match to TRBD2. CDR1 and CDR2 from the germline V gene are LGHNA and YNFKEQ. There are 18 residues in the CDR3. The V gene end was trimmed by 2 bases and the J gene end by 6 bases; junction bases not matched to a gene: 13. The CDR3 DNA is TGTGCCAGCAGCCAATTCCAAGGGAGCGGGAGGGATGTCAATGAGCAGTTCTTC. Translated, it gives CASSQFQGSGRDVNEQFF.

V is TRBV7-2 and J is TRBJ2-7; 7 positions match TRBD2. The V and J ends lost 5 bases and 7 bases, in that order; junction bases with no gene match: 11. Germline values: CDR1 SGHTA, CDR2 FQGNSA. CDR3 length: 14 amino acids. CDR3 bases: TGTGCCAGCAGCGCTCAGCGGGGAACGGGGGAGCAGTACTTC. Translated, it gives CASSAQRGTGEQYF.

This chain joins TRBV4-3 and TRBJ2-3; 9 bases line up with TRBD2. Per germline, CDR1 LGHNA and CDR2 YSLEER. Losses at the gene ends were 0 bases for V and 3 bases for J; bases not matched to a gene: 7. This CDR3 has 17 amino acids. The DNA of the CDR3 is TGCGCCAGCAGCCAAGAAGGGCTAGCGGGATCTACAGATACGCAGTATTTT. It is translated as CASSQEGLAGSTDTQYF.

The V call is TRBV6-6, the J call TRBJ1-2; D gene unclear. Per the germline V gene, CDR1 is MNHNY and CDR2 is SVGAGI (reference sequence). The ends were cut back, 2 bases at V and 2 bases at J, with 9 bases in the middle. CDR3 length equals 14 residues. The CDR3 coding sequence is TGTGCCAGCAGTTACGATCACGGGAACTATGGCTACACCTTC. Translation: CASSYDHGNYGYTF.

The V call is TRBV18, the J call TRBJ2-5; D call uncertain. The germline V gene has CDR1 KGHSH and CDR2 LQKENI. Deletions cut 1 base from V and 3 bases from J, with 3 bases between. The CDR3 extends over 12 amino acids. CDR3 sequence reads: CASSPRKETQYF. CDR3 nucleotides: TGTGCCAGCTCACCACGTAAAGAGACCCAGTACTTC.

This chain connects TRBV4-3 to TRBJ1-4, with D tentatively TRBD1 (5 bases). The ends were cut back, 1 base at V and 10 bases at J, with 13 bases in the middle. Germline V gene lookup returns CDR1 LGHNA and CDR2 YSLEER. The CDR3 runs 14 residues. In nucleotides, the CDR3 is TGCGCCAGCAGCCAAGGCCCGGGGGAAGGAAAACTGTTTTTT. This gives the protein CASSQGPGEGKLFF.

A note on this clone: Other DNA sequences of this sample code for an identical CDR3. V and J are TRBV18 and TRBJ2-5, with D unclear. Trimming took off 3 bases at V and 5 bases at J, with 4 bases between the two ends. The CDR3 has 11 amino acids. CDR1 and CDR2 (germline): KGHSH, LQKENI. The CDR3 nucleotides are TGTGCCAGCTCACCCGGGGAGACCCAGTACTTC. Its translation is CASSPGETQYF.